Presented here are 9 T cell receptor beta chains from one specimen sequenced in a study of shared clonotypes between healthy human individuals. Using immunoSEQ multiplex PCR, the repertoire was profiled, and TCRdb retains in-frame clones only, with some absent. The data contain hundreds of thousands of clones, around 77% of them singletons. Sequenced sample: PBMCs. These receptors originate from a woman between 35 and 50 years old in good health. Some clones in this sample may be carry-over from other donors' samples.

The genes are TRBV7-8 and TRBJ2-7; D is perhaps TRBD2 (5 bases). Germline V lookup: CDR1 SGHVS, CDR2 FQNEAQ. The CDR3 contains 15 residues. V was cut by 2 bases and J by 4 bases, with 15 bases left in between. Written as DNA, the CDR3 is TGTGCCAGCAGCTTAAAGAGGGCCCTGGGTTACGAGCAGTACTTC. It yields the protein CASSLKRALGYEQYF.

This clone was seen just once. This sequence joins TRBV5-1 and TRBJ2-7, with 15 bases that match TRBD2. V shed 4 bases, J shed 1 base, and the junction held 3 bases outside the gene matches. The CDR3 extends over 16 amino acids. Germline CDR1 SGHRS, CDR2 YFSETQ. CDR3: CASSPGTSGRSYEQYF. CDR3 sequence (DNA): TGCGCCAGCAGCCCAGGGACTAGCGGGAGGTCCTACGAGCAGTACTTC.

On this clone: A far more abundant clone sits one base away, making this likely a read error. This CDR3 is CASSEQSNQPQHF. The CDR3 DNA reads as TGTGCCAGCAGTGAACAGAGCAATCAGCCCCAGCATTTT. This rearrangement joins TRBV6-1 to TRBJ1-5; unclear D gene. Trimming left V 2 bases short and J 1 base short, with 3 bases between. Germline V lookup: CDR1 MNHNS, CDR2 SASEGT. The CDR3 spans 13 residues.

CDR3 coding DNA: TGTGCCAGCTCACGGGAATGGGGGGGCACTGAAGCTTTCTTT. Amino acids: CASSREWGGTEAFF. This chain connects TRBV18 to TRBJ1-1; perhaps TRBD1 as D (5 bases). V was trimmed by 4 bases and J by 4 bases, leaving 13 bases between them. Germline V gene lookup returns CDR1 KGHSH and CDR2 LQKENI. The CDR3 has 14 residues.

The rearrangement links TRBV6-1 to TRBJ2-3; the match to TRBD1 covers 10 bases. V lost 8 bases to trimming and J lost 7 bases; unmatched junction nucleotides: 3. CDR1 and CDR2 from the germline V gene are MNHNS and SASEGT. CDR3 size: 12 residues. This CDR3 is CASGTGVNTQYF. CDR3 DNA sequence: TGTGCCAGCGGGACAGGGGTCAATACGCAGTATTTT.

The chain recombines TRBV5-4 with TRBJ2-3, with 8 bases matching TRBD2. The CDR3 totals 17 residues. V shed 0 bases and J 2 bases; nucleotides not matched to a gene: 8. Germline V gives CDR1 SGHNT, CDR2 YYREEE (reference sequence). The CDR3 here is CASSLDTGRALTDTQYF. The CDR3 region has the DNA TGTGCCAGCAGCTTGGATACCGGGAGGGCCCTCACAGATACGCAGTATTTT.

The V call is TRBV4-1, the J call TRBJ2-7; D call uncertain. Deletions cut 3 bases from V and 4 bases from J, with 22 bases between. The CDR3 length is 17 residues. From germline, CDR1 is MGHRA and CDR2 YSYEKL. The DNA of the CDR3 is TGCGCCAGCAGCCAGGAACTTCTCGGGCTAGAAGGGTACGAGCAGTACTTC. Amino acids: CASSQELLGLEGYEQYF.

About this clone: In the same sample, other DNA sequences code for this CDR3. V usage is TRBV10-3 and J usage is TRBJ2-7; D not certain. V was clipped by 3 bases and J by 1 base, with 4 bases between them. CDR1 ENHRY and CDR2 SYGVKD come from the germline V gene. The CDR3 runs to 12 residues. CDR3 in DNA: TGTGCCATCAGTGATGGGTCCTACGAGCAGTACTTC. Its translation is CAISDGSYEQYF.

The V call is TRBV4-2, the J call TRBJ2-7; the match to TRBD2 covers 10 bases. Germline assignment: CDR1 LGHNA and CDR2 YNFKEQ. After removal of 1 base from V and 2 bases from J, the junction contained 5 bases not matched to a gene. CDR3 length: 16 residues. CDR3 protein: CASSQGSSGSPYEQYF. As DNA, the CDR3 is TGTGCCAGCAGCCAAGGGTCTAGCGGGAGCCCCTACGAGCAGTACTTC.